These 15 T cell receptor beta chains originate from one sample sequenced in a study of CD8 T cells in ankylosing spondylitis. Study-wide findings and caveats: Roughly eight highly homologous variants made up a TCR beta motif that seemed to typify ankylosing spondylitis blood.

These receptors lack a known antigen. TCRdb reprocessed the 5' RACE reads with MiXCR, giving one entry per CDR3 protein. The profile shows some 840,000 distinct CDR3 sequences, over 9.5% of them singletons. Sequenced: blood, either unsorted or a sorted T cell fraction (not recorded which). The receptors shown here come from a male donor with ankylosing spondylitis.

This clonotype was recorded a few times. The genes are TRBV11-3 and TRBJ2-1; 7 bases align to TRBD2. CDR1 SGHNT and CDR2 YENEEA come from the germline V gene. The J segment lost 6 bases and the V segment lost 0 bases, leaving 11 bases of the junction unmatched. The CDR3 consists of 17 residues. This chain's CDR3 is CASSLESTSAISNEQFF. The CDR3 nucleotides are TGTGCCAGCAGCTTAGAATCCACTAGCGCAATTTCCAATGAGCAGTTCTTC.

This clonotype has a handful of counts. The chain has TRBV20-1 and TRBJ1-2, with 11 nucleotides matching TRBD1. This CDR3 spans 13 amino acids. The ends lost 7 bases at V and 5 bases at J; junction bases unmatched: 6. The germline V gene encodes CDR1 DFQATT and CDR2 SNEGSKA (reference sequence). CDR3 region: CSGRTGGEYGYTF. The DNA of the CDR3 is TGCAGTGGACGGACAGGGGGCGAATATGGCTACACCTTC.

This chain joins TRBV4-3 and TRBJ1-3, with D maybe TRBD1 (5 bases). Trimming took off 0 bases at V and 9 bases at J, with 12 bases between the two ends. The CDR3 runs 14 residues. Germline CDR1 LGHNA, CDR2 YSLEER. The DNA of the CDR3 is TGCGCCAGCAGCCAAGACGGGGGTTTCGGCACCATATATTTT. Protein sequence: CASSQDGGFGTIYF.

This rearrangement joins TRBV18 to TRBJ2-1; D is undetermined. CDR3 length: 14 amino acids. Deletions cut 4 bases from V and 5 bases from J, with 12 bases between. CDR1 and CDR2 (germline): KGHSH, LQKENI. CDR3 nucleotides: TGTGCCAGCTCACTTGTAGATTCGGACAATGAGCAGTTCTTC. As protein: CASSLVDSDNEQFF.

This clonotype was seen at least ten times. J is TRBJ2-6 and V is TRBV7-9; 9 bases fit TRBD1. The germline V gene has CDR1 SEHNR and CDR2 FQNEAQ (reference sequence). V was pared by 5 bases and J by 2 bases, with 4 bases of the junction left unmatched. The length of the CDR3 is 16 residues. This CDR3 reads CASSTHRGPGANVLTF. In nucleotides, the CDR3 is TGTGCCAGCAGCACCCACAGGGGGCCTGGGGCCAACGTCCTGACTTTC.

This chain connects TRBV2 to TRBJ1-3, with no clear D. In germline, CDR1 is SNHLY, CDR2 FYNNEI. The CDR3 sequence is 13 residues long. Trimming cost V 7 bases and J 2 bases, with 9 bases left between them. CDR3 nucleotide sequence: TGTGCCAGCATGGTTGAGGCTGGAAACACCATATATTTT. Translating it yields CASMVEAGNTIYF.

There are many counts of this clonotype. This chain joins TRBV29-1 and TRBJ2-1, with 9 bases matching TRBD2. J lost 0 bases, V lost 5 bases, and 8 bases had no gene match. Germline V gene data show CDR1 as SQVTM and CDR2 as ANQGSEA. This CDR3 is 16 amino acids long. The CDR3 loop is CSVRTSALGSYNEQFF. The CDR3 coding sequence is TGCAGCGTTAGGACTAGCGCCCTGGGCTCCTACAATGAGCAGTTCTTC.

V and J are TRBV27 and TRBJ2-7; 8 nucleotides match TRBD1. After removal of 0 bases from V and 4 bases from J, the junction contained 8 bases not matched to a gene. CDR1 is MNHEY and CDR2 is SMNVEV in the germline V gene (reference sequence). CDR3 length: 16 amino acids. The CDR3 loop reads CASSLSTTGADYEQYF. In nucleotides, the CDR3 is TGTGCCAGCAGTTTATCCACGACAGGGGCTGATTACGAGCAGTACTTC.

V gene TRBV4-3 combines with J gene TRBJ2-3, with D maybe TRBD2 (7 bases). The CDR3 covers 15 residues. V was clipped by 0 bases and J by 6 bases, with 13 bases between them. The germline gives CDR1 LGHNA, CDR2 YSLEER. In DNA, the CDR3 is TGCGCCAGCAGCCAAGATTCCAGGGGAGGGGATACGCAGTATTTT. Its protein product is CASSQDSRGGDTQYF.

This clonotype came up a few times. The chain recombines TRBV2 with TRBJ2-7; no firm D call. Germline lookup yields CDR1 SNHLY and CDR2 FYNNEI. The CDR3 runs 13 residues. V lost 6 bases and J 6 bases, leaving 15 bases between the germline ends. The CDR3 nucleotides are TGTGCCAGCAGCGTGACGCGCCTGGGCGAGCAGTACTTC. Translation: CASSVTRLGEQYF. Variable domain in full (rest from reference TRBV2 and TRBJ2-7): EPEVTQTPSHQVTQMGQEVILRCVPISNHLYFYWYRQILGQKVEFLVSFYNNEISEKSEIFDDQFSVERPDGSNFTLKIRSTKLEDSAMYFCASSVTRLGEQYFGPGTRLTVT.

The chain recombines TRBV20-1 with TRBJ2-1, with D maybe TRBD1 (5 bases). The CDR3 has 14 amino acids. Trimming shortened V by 7 bases and J by 5 bases, and 18 bases separated the two germline ends. CDR1 and CDR2 from the germline V gene are DFQATT and SNEGSKA (reference sequence). The CDR3 DNA sequence: TGCAGTGAACTTGCAGGGCGATTTGACAATGAGCAGTTCTTC. Translation: CSELAGRFDNEQFF.

V is TRBV7-6 and J is TRBJ1-6, with D unclear. Germline V gives CDR1 SGHVS, CDR2 FNYEAQ. This CDR3 spans 14 amino acids. With 0 bases removed from V and 5 bases from J, the gap between germline ends came to 5 bases. The CDR3 DNA follows: TGTGCCAGCAGCTTAGCACCGGATAATTCACCCCTCCACTTT. This encodes CASSLAPDNSPLHF.

This clonotype appeared a few times. The rearrangement joins TRBV10-3 to TRBJ2-6; 7 bases line up with TRBD1. The CDR3 is 14 residues long. With V trimmed by 10 bases and J by 2 bases, 5 bases remained unmatched. Germline CDR1 is ENHRY and CDR2 is SYGVKD. CDR3 in DNA: TGTGCCACAGGGGGTAGCGCTGGGGCCAACGTCCTGACTTTC. Translating gives CATGGSAGANVLTF.

The genes are TRBV20-1 and TRBJ2-5, with a possible D match to TRBD2 (5 bases). Germline V lookup: CDR1 DFQATT, CDR2 SNEGSKA (reference sequence). This CDR3 is 13 amino acids long. V was clipped by 1 base and J by 7 bases, with 13 bases between them. The CDR3 reads CSARAADGGTQYF. CDR3 DNA: TGCAGTGCTAGAGCGGCGGATGGAGGGACCCAGTACTTC.

This clonotype was found many times. The CDR3 protein is CASSLNRNIQYF. The CDR3 coding sequence is TGTGCCAGCAGCTTGAACAGAAACATTCAGTACTTC. This chain links TRBV5-6 with TRBJ2-4; no reliable D call. Germline V gene lookup returns CDR1 SGHDT and CDR2 YYEEEE. The V end was cut by 1 base, the J end by 6 bases, with 5 bases between. The CDR3 length is 12 residues.